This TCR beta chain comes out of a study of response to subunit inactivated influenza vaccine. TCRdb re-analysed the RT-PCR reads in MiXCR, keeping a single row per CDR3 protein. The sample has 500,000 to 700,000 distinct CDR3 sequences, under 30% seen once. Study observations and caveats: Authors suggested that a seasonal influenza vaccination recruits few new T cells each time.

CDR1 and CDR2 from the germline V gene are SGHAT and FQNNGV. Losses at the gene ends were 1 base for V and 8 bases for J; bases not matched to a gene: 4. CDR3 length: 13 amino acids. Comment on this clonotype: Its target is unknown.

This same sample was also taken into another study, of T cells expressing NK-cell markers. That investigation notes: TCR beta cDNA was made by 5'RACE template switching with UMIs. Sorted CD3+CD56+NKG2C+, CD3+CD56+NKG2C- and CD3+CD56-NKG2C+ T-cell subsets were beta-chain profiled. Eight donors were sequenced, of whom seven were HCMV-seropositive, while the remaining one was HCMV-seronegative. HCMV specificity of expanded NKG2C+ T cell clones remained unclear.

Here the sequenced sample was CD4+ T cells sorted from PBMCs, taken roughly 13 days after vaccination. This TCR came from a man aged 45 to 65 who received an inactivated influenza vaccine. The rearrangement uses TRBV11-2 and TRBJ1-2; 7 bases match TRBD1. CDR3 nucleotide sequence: TGTGCCAGCAGCTTAGTGGGGGACAGCGGCTACACCTTC. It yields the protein CASSLVGDSGYTF.